Listed here are 26 T cell receptor beta chains from one sample, sequenced in a study of cytomegalovirus exposure and HLA in healthy donors. The PCR employed 60 Vbeta primers together with 13 Jbeta primers. TCRdb keeps only in-frame clones here, not all; method: immunoSEQ multiplex PCR. The data show 70,000 to 95,000 clones, around 79% seen once. Input material: PBMCs. The receptors originated from a woman aged 35 to 49 in good health and CMV-seropositive.

J is TRBJ1-6 and V is TRBV9, with D possibly TRBD1 on 5 matching bases. Germline V lookup: CDR1 SGDLS, CDR2 YYNGEE. CDR3 length equals 15 residues. The germline V and J ends were trimmed by 4 bases and 6 bases, with 14 bases remaining between them. The CDR3 is CASSPRETVNSPLHF. The CDR3 DNA reads as TGTGCCAGCAGCCCTCGTGAGACAGTTAATTCACCCCTCCACTTT. Variable domain in full (rest from reference TRBV9 and TRBJ1-6): DSGVTQTPKHLITATGQRVTLRCSPRSGDLSVYWYQQSLDQGLQFLIQYYNGEERAKGNILERFSAQQFPDLHSELNLSSLELGDSALYFCASSPRETVNSPLHFGNGTRLTVT.

The chain couples TRBV11-2 to TRBJ1-2, with TRBD1 matching over 7 bases. The CDR3 is 16 residues long. In germline, CDR1 is SGHAT, CDR2 FQNNGV. Unmatched junction bases numbered 9, after V lost 0 bases and J lost 5 bases. Here the CDR3 DNA reads TGTGCCAGCAGCTTAGATTGGGACAGAAGTGGGTATGGCTACACCTTC. Its translation is CASSLDWDRSGYGYTF.

The rearrangement uses TRBV7-9 and TRBJ2-7; TRBD1 is a possible D gene (6 bases). The CDR3 totals 11 residues. Trimming shortened V by 6 bases and J by 12 bases, and 15 bases separated the two germline ends. The germline V gene has CDR1 SEHNR and CDR2 FQNEAQ (reference sequence). The CDR3 sequence is CASSSGHPRYF. In nucleotides, the CDR3 is TGTGCCAGCAGTTCGGGACACCCCCGGTACTTC.

The V call is TRBV11-1, the J call TRBJ2-1; D unresolved. The V end was cut by 5 bases, the J end by 10 bases, with 15 bases between. Germline V gene sequence: CDR1 SGHAT, CDR2 FQDESV (reference sequence). This CDR3 comprises 13 residues. The CDR3: CASSPRATYEQFF. CDR3 bases: TGTGCCAGCAGCCCGCGAGCAACGTACGAGCAGTTCTTC.

This chain links TRBV10-2 with TRBJ2-3, with a tentative D call TRBD1 (5 bases). Trimming cost V 4 bases and J 0 bases, with 11 bases left between them. The CDR3 has 15 amino acids. Germline loops: CDR1 WSHSY, CDR2 SAAADI. The CDR3 DNA reads as TGCGCCAGCAGTGGGGGCAGAACTAGCACAGATACGCAGTATTTT. The encoded protein is CASSGGRTSTDTQYF.

The rearrangement links TRBV5-1 to TRBJ2-7; the D gene is possibly TRBD1 (5 bases). CDR1 and CDR2 from the germline V gene are SGHRS and YFSETQ. Trimming cost V 4 bases and J 0 bases, with 17 bases left between them. This CDR3 is built from 16 residues. The CDR3 region is CASSIQGSLSSYEQYF. The CDR3 DNA reads as TGCGCCAGCAGCATCCAGGGTTCCCTTAGCTCCTACGAGCAGTACTTC.

The chain has TRBV6-1 and TRBJ1-4; the match to TRBD1 covers 7 bases. The CDR3 contains 15 residues. V gave up 8 bases and J gave up 6 bases; unmatched junction bases: 12. Germline values: CDR1 MNHNS, CDR2 SASEGT. The CDR3 DNA sequence: TGTGCCAGCTCCCTGCGACAGGGCCTTGATGAAAAACTGTTTTTT. Protein sequence: CASSLRQGLDEKLFF.

The chain uses TRBV20-1 and TRBJ2-2; D unresolved. V lost 4 bases and J lost 3, with 3 bases in between. The CDR3 is 11 amino acids. The V gene's germline CDR1 is DFQATT and CDR2 SNEGSKA (reference sequence). Here the CDR3 DNA reads TGCAGTGCTATCTACACCGGGGAGCTGTTTTTT. Its translation is CSAIYTGELFF.

This chain connects TRBV30 to TRBJ1-1; D uncertain. The CDR3 spans 13 residues. V was cut by 0 bases and J by 0 bases, with 5 bases left in between. Looked up from germline, CDR1 is GTSNPN and CDR2 is SVGIG (reference sequence). The CDR3 DNA reads TGTGCCTGGAGTGTTAGTATGAACACTGAAGCTTTCTTT. The encoded protein is CAWSVSMNTEAFF.

V is TRBV28 and J is TRBJ2-1; possibly TRBD2 for D (5 bases). The CDR3 is 14 amino acids. From germline, CDR1 is MDHEN and CDR2 SYDVKM. Trimming removed 6 bases from V and 1 base from J, with 10 bases in between. The CDR3 region has the DNA TGTGCCAGCAGGGGAGTGGAGTCCTACAATGAGCAGTTCTTC. This encodes CASRGVESYNEQFF.

The chain links TRBV5-1 to TRBJ1-3; tentatively, D is TRBD1 (5 bases). Trimming took 4 bases from V and 0 from J, leaving 14 bases between them. In germline, CDR1 is SGHRS, CDR2 YFSETQ. The CDR3 extends over 16 amino acids. The CDR3 sequence: CASSRRQLYSGNTIYF. The DNA for the CDR3 is TGCGCCAGCAGCAGACGACAGCTCTACTCTGGAAACACCATATATTTT. The full variable domain, its missing parts supplied by reference TRBV5-1 and TRBJ1-3, is KAGVTQTPRYLIKTRGQQVTLSCSPISGHRSVSWYQQTPGQGLQFLFEYFSETQRNKGNFPGRFSGRQFSNSRSEMNVSTLELGDSALYLCASSRRQLYSGNTIYFGEGSWLTVV.

This chain connects TRBV27 to TRBJ2-3, with D possibly being TRBD1 (6 bases). This CDR3 comprises 15 residues. CDR1 is MNHEY and CDR2 is SMNVEV in the germline V gene (reference sequence). V lost 5 bases and J 2 bases, leaving 14 bases between the germline ends. The CDR3 loop is CASSPYRELTDTQYF. CDR3 sequence (DNA): TGTGCCAGCAGTCCTTACAGGGAACTCACAGATACGCAGTATTTT.

CDR3 sequence reads: CASSYAGLGTYEQYF. CDR3 coding DNA: TGTGCCAGCAGTTACGCGGGACTAGGGACCTACGAGCAGTACTTC. This rearrangement joins TRBV6-5 to TRBJ2-7; 8 bases match TRBD2. Per the germline V gene, CDR1 is MNHEY and CDR2 is SVGAGI. Trimming cost V 2 bases and J 2 bases; bases outside gene matches: 5. This CDR3 region has 15 residues.

J is TRBJ1-2 and V is TRBV6-5, with TRBD1 matching over 8 bases. The CDR3 has 16 amino acids. V shed 2 bases, J shed 2 bases, and the junction held 7 bases outside the gene matches. CDR1 and CDR2 (germline): MNHEY, SVGAGI. Written as DNA, the CDR3 is TGTGCCAGCAGTTACCTCATTAGGACAGGGAACTATGGCTACACCTTC. Translation gives CASSYLIRTGNYGYTF.

V is TRBV18 and J is TRBJ1-1, with D perhaps matching TRBD1 (6 bases). The CDR3 extends over 14 amino acids. Trimming removed 6 bases from V and 4 bases from J, with 15 bases in between. The germline V gene has CDR1 KGHSH and CDR2 LQKENI. The CDR3 DNA is TGTGCCAGCTCCCCGGCGGGGGGCGTCACTGAAGCTTTCTTT. This encodes CASSPAGGVTEAFF.

A single count supports this clone. The J gene is TRBJ1-1, the V gene TRBV5-5; tentative D call: TRBD1 (5 bases). The CDR3 has 14 residues. From germline, CDR1 is SGHKS and CDR2 YYEKEE (reference sequence). V dropped 1 base and J dropped 10 bases, with 17 bases sitting between them. The CDR3, as DNA: TGTGCCAGCAGCTTGATTCGTGGACCGCAGGGAGCTTTCTTT. It translates to CASSLIRGPQGAFF.

The chain has TRBV6-1 and TRBJ2-1, with 8 bases lining up with TRBD2. The V gene's germline CDR1 is MNHNS and CDR2 SASEGT. V lost 10 bases and J lost 13; bases outside the gene matches: 12. The CDR3 length is 12 residues. This CDR3 reads CATHGLARYQFF. The CDR3 DNA follows: TGTGCCACCCATGGACTAGCTCGATATCAGTTCTTC.

The chain has TRBV19 and TRBJ2-1, with TRBD2 as a possible D gene (5 bases). Per the germline V gene, CDR1 is LNHDA and CDR2 is SQIVND (reference sequence). The V and J ends lost 1 base and 8 bases respectively, with 6 bases between them. The length of the CDR3 is 12 residues. The CDR3 DNA reads as TGTGCCAGTAGTATAGTCGGGGATGAGCAGTTCTTC. Translating it yields CASSIVGDEQFF.

Regarding this clone: Other DNA sequences of this sample code for an identical CDR3. The CDR3 DNA is TGTGCCAGCAGTTCGGACAGCCCCTATGGCTACACCTTC. The encoded protein is CASSSDSPYGYTF. This chain joins TRBV6-5 and TRBJ1-2; a possible D gene is TRBD1 (6 bases). From germline, CDR1 is MNHEY and CDR2 SVGAGI. The CDR3 sequence is 13 residues long. The V and J ends lost 4 bases and 4 bases respectively, with 10 bases between them.

J is TRBJ2-3 and V is TRBV5-4, with 7 bases lining up with TRBD1. The germline gives CDR1 SGHNT, CDR2 YYREEE (reference sequence). With 4 bases clipped from V and 0 bases from J, the junction kept 5 bases outside the gene matches. CDR3 length: 15 amino acids. This chain's CDR3 is CASSKEGQSTDTQYF. The CDR3 DNA follows: TGTGCCAGCAGCAAAGAGGGACAGAGCACAGATACGCAGTATTTT.

The chain uses TRBV5-1 and TRBJ2-7, with D perhaps matching TRBD1 (5 bases). The germline V gene encodes CDR1 SGHRS and CDR2 YFSETQ. Trimming shortened V by 1 base and J by 5 bases, and 16 bases separated the two germline ends. The CDR3 runs 15 residues. CDR3 nucleotides: TGCGCCAGCAGCTTGACGACAGCCCCGTTGGACGAGCAGTACTTC. It specifies CASSLTTAPLDEQYF. Looking up the rest from reference TRBV5-1 and TRBJ2-7 gives the full variable domain: KAGVTQTPRYLIKTRGQQVTLSCSPISGHRSVSWYQQTPGQGLQFLFEYFSETQRNKGNFPGRFSGRQFSNSRSEMNVSTLELGDSALYLCASSLTTAPLDEQYFGPGTRLTVT.

As to this clone: The sample contains more than one DNA sequence encoding this CDR3. This sequence joins TRBV5-1 and TRBJ1-5; D may be TRBD1 (5 bases). Trimming cost V 2 bases and J 4 bases, with 10 bases left between them. The CDR3 is made up of 14 amino acids. CDR1 and CDR2 from the germline V gene are SGHRS and YFSETQ. CDR3 DNA: TGCGCCAGCAGCTTAGGGGATCGAAATCAGCCCCAGCATTTT. Its protein is CASSLGDRNQPQHF.

The J gene is TRBJ2-1, the V gene TRBV7-6, with 7 bases lining up with TRBD1. V lost 1 base to trimming and J lost 12 bases; unmatched junction nucleotides: 3. The CDR3 contains 12 residues. CDR1 and CDR2 (germline): SGHVS, FNYEAQ. The CDR3 bases are TGTGCCAGCAGCTTAGGTGCAGGGGGGCAGTTCTTC. It encodes CASSLGAGGQFF.

The genes are TRBV30 and TRBJ2-1; 11 bases map to TRBD2. Germline lookup yields CDR1 GTSNPN and CDR2 SVGIG (reference sequence). Trimming took 4 bases from V and 2 from J; bases not matched to a gene: 7. This CDR3 contains 16 residues. CDR3: CAWTELAGATYNEQFF. CDR3 bases: TGTGCCTGGACCGAACTAGCGGGGGCTACCTACAATGAGCAGTTCTTC.

V gene TRBV28 combines with J gene TRBJ2-3; the D gene is possibly TRBD1 (5 bases). Trimming stripped 6 bases from V and 4 bases from J, with 20 bases between. Germline CDR1 is MDHEN and CDR2 is SYDVKM. This CDR3 contains 16 residues. In DNA form, the CDR3 reads TGTGCCAGCAGCCCCCGCCGGACACTGACCCCAGATACGCAGTATTTT. Amino acid sequence: CASSPRRTLTPDTQYF. Full variable domain (outside the CDR3, taken from reference TRBV28 and TRBJ2-3): DVKVTQSSRYLVKRTGEKVFLECVQDMDHENMFWYRQDPGLGLRLIYFSYDVKMKEKGDIPEGYSVSREKKERFSLILESASTNQTSMYLCASSPRRTLTPDTQYFGPGTRLTVL.

The gene calls are TRBV11-2 and TRBJ2-7, with TRBD2 identical over 8 bases. V lost 5 bases, J lost 1 base, and 10 bases stayed unmatched. The CDR3 has 16 amino acids. CDR1 is SGHAT and CDR2 is FQNNGV in the germline V gene. DNA of the CDR3: TGTGCCAGCAGCGACCCGGGACTAGAGCGTTCCTACGAGCAGTACTTC. Translated: CASSDPGLERSYEQYF.